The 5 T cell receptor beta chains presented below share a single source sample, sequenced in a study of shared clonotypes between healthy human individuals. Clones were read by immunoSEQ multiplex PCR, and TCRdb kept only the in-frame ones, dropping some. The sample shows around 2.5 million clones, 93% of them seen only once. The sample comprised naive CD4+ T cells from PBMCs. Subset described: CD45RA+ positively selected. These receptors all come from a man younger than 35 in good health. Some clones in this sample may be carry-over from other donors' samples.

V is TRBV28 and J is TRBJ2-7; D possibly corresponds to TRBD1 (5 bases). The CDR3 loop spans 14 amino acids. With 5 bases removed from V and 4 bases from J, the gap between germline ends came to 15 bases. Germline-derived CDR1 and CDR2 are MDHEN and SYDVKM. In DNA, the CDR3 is TGTGCCAGCAGTCTGGGGCCCTCTCTTTACGAGCAGTACTTC. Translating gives CASSLGPSLYEQYF.

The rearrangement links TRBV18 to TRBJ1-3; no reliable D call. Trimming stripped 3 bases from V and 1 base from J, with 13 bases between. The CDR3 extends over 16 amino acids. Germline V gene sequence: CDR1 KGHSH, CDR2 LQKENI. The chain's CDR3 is CASSPSQPSSGNTIYF. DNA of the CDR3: TGTGCCAGCTCACCCTCACAGCCATCATCTGGAAACACCATATATTTT.

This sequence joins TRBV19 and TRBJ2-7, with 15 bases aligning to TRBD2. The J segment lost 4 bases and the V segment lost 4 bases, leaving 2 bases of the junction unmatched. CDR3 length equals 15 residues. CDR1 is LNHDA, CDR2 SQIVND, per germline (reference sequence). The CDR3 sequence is CASSRTSGREYEQYF. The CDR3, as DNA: TGTGCCAGTAGTAGGACTAGCGGGAGGGAATACGAGCAGTACTTC.

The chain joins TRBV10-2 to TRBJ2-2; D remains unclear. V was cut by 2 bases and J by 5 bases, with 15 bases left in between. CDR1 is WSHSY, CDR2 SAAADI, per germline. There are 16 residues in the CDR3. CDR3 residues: CASSEGPGLWTGELFF. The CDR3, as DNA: TGCGCCAGCAGTGAGGGTCCGGGTTTGTGGACCGGGGAGCTGTTTTTT.

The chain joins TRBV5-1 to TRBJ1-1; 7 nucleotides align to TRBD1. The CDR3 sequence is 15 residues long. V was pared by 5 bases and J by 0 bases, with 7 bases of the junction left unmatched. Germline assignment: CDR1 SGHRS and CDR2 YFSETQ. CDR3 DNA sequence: TGCGCCAGCAGTTGGGGGGACAGTCTGAACACTGAAGCTTTCTTT. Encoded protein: CASSWGDSLNTEAFF.